Below, 21 T cell receptor beta chains from the same sample are listed, as sequenced in a study of blood T cell repertoires in COVID-19. Method: immunoSEQ multiplex PCR; TCRdb's copy keeps in-frame clones and lacks some. Of 200,000 to 250,000 clones listed, approximately 82% are singletons. The specimen sequenced was peripheral blood. The source of these receptors is a woman of 80 years or more with acute or convalescent COVID-19.

The rearrangement joins TRBV6-5 to TRBJ2-7, with 9 nucleotides matching TRBD1. CDR3 length: 15 residues. The V and J ends lost 4 bases and 3 bases, in that order; junction bases with no gene match: 7. The germline V gene has CDR1 MNHEY and CDR2 SVGAGI. The CDR3 here is CASSFDRGGSYEQYF. Here the CDR3 DNA reads TGTGCCAGCAGTTTCGACAGGGGGGGAAGCTACGAGCAGTACTTC.

The chain uses TRBV19 and TRBJ1-4; D gene uncertain. Germline values: CDR1 LNHDA, CDR2 SQIVND (reference sequence). Trimming left V 3 bases short and J 0 bases short, with 5 bases between. This CDR3 is 14 amino acids long. The CDR3 DNA is TGTGCCAGTAGTATCGGTGCAACTAATGAAAAACTGTTTTTT. This gives the protein CASSIGATNEKLFF.

The chain carries TRBV4-3 and TRBJ1-3, with no clear D. Trimming shortened V by 0 bases and J by 3 bases, and 9 bases separated the two germline ends. CDR3 length: 15 amino acids. Germline loops: CDR1 LGHNA, CDR2 YSLEER. The CDR3 sequence is CASSQEAARGNTIYF. CDR3 DNA sequence: TGCGCCAGCAGCCAAGAGGCGGCCCGTGGAAACACCATATATTTT.

This chain uses TRBV5-6 with TRBJ1-5; 9 nucleotides line up with TRBD1. Looked up from germline, CDR1 is SGHDT and CDR2 is YYEEEE. V dropped 4 bases and J dropped 4; count of bases not matched to a gene: 9. The CDR3 runs 16 residues. The DNA of the CDR3 is TGTGCCAGCAGCGTATTTAGCGGACAGGGGAATCAGCCCCAGCATTTT. Amino acids: CASSVFSGQGNQPQHF.

This clone appeared once. The gene calls are TRBV6-6 and TRBJ2-5; no clear D. Looked up from germline, CDR1 is MNHNY and CDR2 is SVGAGI (reference sequence). The CDR3 is 14 residues long. Trimming shortened V by 1 base and J by 1 base, and 7 bases separated the two germline ends. CDR3 region: CASSYYAGQETQYF. CDR3 nucleotides: TGTGCCAGCAGTTACTACGCAGGCCAAGAGACCCAGTACTTC.

The V call is TRBV7-2, the J call TRBJ2-1, with D perhaps TRBD2 (5 bases). The CDR3 is made up of 18 amino acids. CDR1 and CDR2 (germline): SGHTA, FQGNSA. With 5 bases removed from V and 8 bases from J, the gap between germline ends came to 28 bases. In DNA, the CDR3 is TGTGCCAGCAGCCTCCGGAACAGCGGCCCCCGGAGTGAACATGAGCAGTTCTTC. Translation: CASSLRNSGPRSEHEQFF.

The CDR3 loop reads CASSLEAGYNEQFF. Here the CDR3 DNA reads TGCGCCAGCAGCTTGGAGGCAGGGTACAATGAGCAGTTCTTC. The V gene is TRBV5-1, the J gene TRBJ2-1, with a tentative D call TRBD1 (5 bases). CDR1 is SGHRS, CDR2 YFSETQ, per germline. This CDR3 has 14 amino acids. The V and J ends lost 0 bases and 4 bases respectively, with 8 bases between them.

For this clone: At one of its ends the junction is not consistent with the germline gene, which may arise from a read error. The chain carries TRBV28 and TRBJ2-7; D remains unclear. Germline assignment: CDR1 MDHEN and CDR2 SYDVKM. CDR3 length: 10 amino acids. CDR3 in amino acids: CASSSFEQYF. CDR3 DNA: TGTGCCAGCAGTTCCTTCGAGCAGTACTTC.

The rearrangement joins TRBV7-8 to TRBJ1-5; D is perhaps TRBD1 (5 bases). This CDR3 is 14 amino acids long. Looked up from germline, CDR1 is SGHVS and CDR2 is FQNEAQ. The V and J ends lost 4 bases and 3 bases respectively, with 10 bases between them. The CDR3 loop is CASSWSGNNQPQHF. In DNA, the CDR3 is TGTGCCAGCAGCTGGTCAGGGAACAATCAGCCCCAGCATTTT. The complete variable domain, with remaining parts taken from reference TRBV7-8 and TRBJ1-5, reads GAGVSQSPRYKVAKRGQDVALRCDPISGHVSLFWYQQALGQGPEFLTYFQNEAQLDKSGLPSDRFFAERPEGSVSTLKIQRTQQEDSAVYLCASSWSGNNQPQHFGDGTRLSIL.

The chain is built from TRBV7-2 and TRBJ2-7, with 11 bases aligning to TRBD2. This CDR3 is 16 amino acids long. V trimming: 5 bases; J trimming: 5 bases; junction bases outside the gene matches: 11. Germline V CDR1 and CDR2: SGHTA, FQGNSA. This CDR3 is CASSVRSGRVSNEQYF. The DNA of the CDR3 is TGTGCCAGCAGCGTACGTAGCGGGAGGGTGAGCAACGAGCAGTACTTC.

To note about this clone: At one boundary the junction diverges from the germline segment, which might be a read error. This sequence joins TRBV7-7 and TRBJ2-5, with 7 bases fitting TRBD1. Germline V gene sequence: CDR1 SSHAT, CDR2 FNYEAQ (reference sequence). The length of the CDR3 is 14 residues. The CDR3 region has the DNA TGTGCTAGCAGCCCGAGAGGGGGCCGGGAGACCCAGTACTTC. It encodes CASSPRGGRETQYF.

The rearrangement links TRBV4-2 to TRBJ1-4; 8 positions agree with TRBD1. Germline-derived CDR1 and CDR2 are LGHNA and YNFKEQ. The CDR3 is 16 residues long. J lost 6 bases, V lost 4 bases, and 10 bases had no gene match. The CDR3 sequence: CASSPPRQGLDEKLFF. The CDR3 DNA sequence: TGTGCCAGCAGCCCCCCCCGACAGGGGTTGGATGAAAAACTGTTTTTT.

Worth noting for this clone: Different DNA sequences within this sample yield the same CDR3. V gene TRBV19 combines with J gene TRBJ2-5; D might be TRBD2 (7 bases). The V gene lost 3 bases and the J gene lost 4 bases, with 12 bases spanning the gap. The CDR3 length is 14 residues. CDR1 LNHDA and CDR2 SQIVND come from the germline V gene (reference sequence). The DNA of the CDR3 is TGTGCCAGTAGTATCGTGGGAGGGGGAGAGACCCAGTACTTC. Its translation: CASSIVGGGETQYF.

This clone has more than one count but fewer than ten. The rearrangement links TRBV4-2 to TRBJ2-1; 10 positions agree with TRBD2. The CDR3 runs 15 residues. The V gene's germline CDR1 is LGHNA and CDR2 YNFKEQ. Losses at the gene ends were 4 bases for V and 8 bases for J; bases not matched to a gene: 8. The CDR3 region is CASSLSLAGVDEQFF. For the CDR3, the DNA is TGTGCCAGCAGCCTGTCTCTAGCGGGGGTTGATGAGCAGTTCTTC.

The rearrangement joins TRBV18 to TRBJ2-2; D unresolved. V dropped 2 bases and J dropped 5 bases, with 6 bases sitting between them. The CDR3 runs 13 residues. The germline gives CDR1 KGHSH, CDR2 LQKENI. CDR3 region: CASSPAVTGELFF. The CDR3 bases are TGTGCCAGCTCACCAGCGGTAACCGGGGAGCTGTTTTTT.

The chain carries TRBV15 and TRBJ2-3, with D possibly TRBD2 on 6 matching bases. Germline V CDR1 and CDR2: LNHNV, YYDKDF (reference sequence). V lost 8 bases and J lost 4, with 7 bases in between. This CDR3 contains 11 residues. In DNA form, the CDR3 reads TGTGCCACCGGAGGGCCAGATACGCAGTATTTT. Residues: CATGGPDTQYF.

This clone was observed a few times. CDR3 sequence reads: CAWSLPGHDYGYTF. In nucleotides, the CDR3 is TGTGCCTGGAGCCTCCCGGGACACGACTATGGCTACACCTTC. The rearrangement joins TRBV30 to TRBJ1-2; perhaps TRBD1 as D (6 bases). The CDR3 has 14 amino acids. Germline V lookup: CDR1 GTSNPN, CDR2 SVGIG (reference sequence). Between the trimmed V and J ends, which lost 3 bases and 3 bases, there was a span of 14 bases.

This clone was observed a single time. A read error may account for a junction end that differs from germline. The chain employs TRBV6-5 and TRBJ1-2, with TRBD1 matching 7 bases. Germline V gene sequence: CDR1 MNHEY, CDR2 SVGAGI. The CDR3 covers 13 residues. The CDR3 reads CASSDSDRSGYTF. The CDR3 DNA reads as TGTGCCAGCAGTGACTCGGACAGGAGCGGCTACACCTTC.

The rearrangement joins TRBV6-5 to TRBJ2-7; no reliable D call. Between the trimmed V and J ends, which lost 0 bases and 6 bases, there was a span of 18 bases. This CDR3 has 16 residues. CDR1 and CDR2 from the germline V gene are MNHEY and SVGAGI. The CDR3 loop reads CASSYSFSATEGEQYF. The CDR3 DNA sequence: TGTGCCAGCAGTTACTCCTTCAGCGCGACGGAAGGCGAGCAGTACTTC.

The rearrangement uses TRBV28 and TRBJ1-4; no firm D call. Trimming took 2 bases from V and 4 from J, leaving 8 bases between them. Germline-derived CDR1 and CDR2 are MDHEN and SYDVKM. CDR3 size: 14 residues. The CDR3 loop reads CASSLGTFNEKLFF. The CDR3 DNA sequence: TGTGCCAGCAGTTTAGGCACGTTTAATGAAAAACTGTTTTTT.

J is TRBJ2-3 and V is TRBV6-4; no firm D call. Trimming cost V 5 bases and J 2 bases, with 8 bases left between them. This CDR3 spans 13 amino acids. From germline, CDR1 is MRHNA and CDR2 SNTAGT. CDR3 nucleotide sequence: TGTGCCAGCAGTATAGGAGACACAGATACGCAGTATTTT. Translation: CASSIGDTDTQYF.